The source of this T cell receptor beta chain is a study of shared clonotypes between healthy human individuals (dated by TCRdb to about 2020). Regarding the complete study: A couple of women and a few men aged 18 to 49 years were included in the cohort. Between about 0.94 and 8.9 billion PBMCs per donor were obtained by leukapheresis. To increase sequencing depth and limit assay-specific biases, different laboratories used diverse techniques to prepare libraries and sequence TCR repertoires. Blood TCR repertoires of several healthy adults were deeply sequenced to estimate repertoire size and the extent of clonotype sharing between individuals. For each donor, three plates each were used for CD4 naive and CD4 memory, two plates were used for CD8 naive, and one plate was used for CD8 memory. Study-wide findings and limitations: Even with the large sequencing depth, rarefaction of the sorted-subset datasets indicated that sequencing was incomplete. Based on pairwise subsampling, the degree of clonotype sharing among donors was expected to be affected by sequencing depth. Compared with non-shared clonotypes, the clonotypes found in all four sorted-subset donors had higher generation probabilities. When several donors were compared, the shared fraction of clonotypes was about 5.4% for naive CD4, around 4% for naive CD8, roughly 2.3% for memory CD4, and 0.35% to 0.4% for memory CD8. Only blood was sampled, and tissue TCR repertoires likely differ from those in blood. Because the study included only a small number of donors, the genetic and exposure-history diversity represented was limited. Naive subsets generally had larger estimated clonotype richness than memory subsets.

The germline V gene specifies MNHNS as CDR1 and SASEGT as CDR2. V loses 8 bases of germline sequence and J loses 6 bases, and the interval between the two ends is 5 bases. Measured from the cysteine to the phenylalanine, the CDR3 is 11 residues long. CDR3 DNA only is kept here, 33 bases in frame from base 1. Using the deep immunoSEQ assay, TCR CDR3 regions were amplified from genomic DNA by multiplex PCR. For each cell subset, the extracted genomic DNA was distributed evenly across all wells of several immunoSEQ 96-well plates, and each plate served as one replicate. For sorted subsets, 150 to 250 ng of genomic DNA, equivalent to around 31,000 T cell genomes, went into each replicate PCR. The purified libraries were quantified using a Qubit 3.0 fluorometer, sized with a Bioanalyzer 2100, and then quantified again using the KAPA Library Quantification kit. Each immunoSEQ 96-well plate was sequenced on its own single-read 150-cycle Illumina NextSeq 550 flow cell. The paper's processing steps were these. Because the immunoSEQ output included only junctional sequences and no quality scores, the filtering could not be the same as the filtering used for full-length reads. To assign V/J genes and CDR3, sequences were annotated against IMGT germline references using PyIR, a Python wrapper for IgBLAST v1.9. Reads were removed for weak V/J assignments (E-value above 1e-6), missing CDR3, stop codons, out-of-frame junctions, or ambiguous translated residues. V3J clonotypes were defined as sequences sharing an identical inferred V gene, J gene, and CDR3 amino acid sequence. The percentage overlap between two repertoires was calculated by dividing the number of shared unique clonotypes by the size of the smaller repertoire. Richness of each repertoire was evaluated using RTK rarefaction, the Chao1 estimator, and Recon v2.1 estimates of unobserved clonotypes. For all TCRbeta clonotypes obtained by the gDNA method from a handful of donors, generation probabilities were computed with OLGA. Here the immuneACCESS table is served through TCRdb, limited to in-frame sequences with V and J called. Missing clones are a known gap in these copies; in checked studies unresolved V genes cover under half, and the rest lacks a known reason. V, J and clone size were drawn from that table, and D and trimming were deduced from the DNA. The sample profile shows around 1 million clones; less than 85% of them were found once. In total, the top ten clones hold over 1.3% of the sample.

This clone was seen more than once but under ten times. Its antigen remains undetermined. Base qualities were left out, and no much larger clone turns up one base away. The donors were healthy, HIV-negative adults who had no recently reported acute infections or vaccinations. All donors were Caucasian adults living in Nashville, Tennessee, USA. CD4+ T cells were enriched through magnetic negative selection, after which naive cells were positively selected on CD45RA and the remaining negative fraction served as the memory subset. Blood was collected by leukapheresis, and PBMCs were isolated by Ficoll-Histopaque density gradient centrifugation and then cryopreserved in liquid nitrogen vapor phase. Purity and quantity of every magnetically sorted T cell population were checked by analytical flow cytometry. From each sorted fraction, genomic DNA was isolated and quantified by UV absorbance on a Nanodrop 2000c.

The V and J genes are TRBV6-1 and TRBJ1-6, with no confidently assigned D gene. The sequencing input was memory CD4+ T cells sorted from blood. In the paper's terms, the cell subset or site label means: CD45RA-negative fraction. This sequence originates from a man aged 18 to 30 in good health. The encoded CDR3 is CASGSNSPLHF. The nucleotide sequence is TGTGCCAGCGGATCTAATTCACCCCTCCACTTT.